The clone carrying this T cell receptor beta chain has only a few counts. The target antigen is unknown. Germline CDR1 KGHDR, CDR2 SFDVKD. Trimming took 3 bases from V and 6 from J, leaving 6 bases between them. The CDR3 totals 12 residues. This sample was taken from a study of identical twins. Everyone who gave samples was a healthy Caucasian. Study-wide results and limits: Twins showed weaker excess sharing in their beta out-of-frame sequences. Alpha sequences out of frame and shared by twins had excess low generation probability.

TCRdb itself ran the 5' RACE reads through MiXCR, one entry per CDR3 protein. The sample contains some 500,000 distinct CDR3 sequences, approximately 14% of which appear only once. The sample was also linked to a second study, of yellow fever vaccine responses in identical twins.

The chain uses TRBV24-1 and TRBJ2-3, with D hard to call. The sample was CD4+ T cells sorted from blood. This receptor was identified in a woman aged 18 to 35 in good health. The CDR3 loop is CATSDTWDTQYF. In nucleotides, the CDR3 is TGTGCCACCAGTGATACTTGGGATACGCAGTATTTT.